This passage covers 19 T cell receptor beta chains from one sample sequenced in a study of OX40 agonist ivuxolimab in advanced cancers. Some clones are missing from TCRdb's copy, which holds only in-frame ones; the method was immunoSEQ multiplex PCR. The repertoire holds under 85,000 clones, with around 84% as singletons. The sample here was CD4+ or CD8+ T cells sorted from blood, taken in a trial of the OX40 agonist ivuxolimab. These receptors originate from an adult with an advanced solid tumor such as melanoma, head and neck, liver or kidney cancer.

The chain uses TRBV6-5 and TRBJ1-1, with TRBD1 matching 7 bases. The CDR3 sequence is 12 residues long. Germline V CDR1 and CDR2: MNHEY, SVGAGI. V was pared by 5 bases and J by 8 bases, with 5 bases of the junction left unmatched. For the CDR3, the DNA is TGTGCCAGCAGTCCTGGGACAGCCGAAGCTTTCTTT. It is translated as CASSPGTAEAFF.

The gene calls are TRBV5-4 and TRBJ2-3, with 8 bases lining up with TRBD2. The CDR3 has 13 residues. Germline V lookup: CDR1 SGHNT, CDR2 YYREEE (reference sequence). The J segment lost 4 bases and the V segment lost 10 bases, leaving 8 bases of the junction unmatched. The CDR3 nucleotides are TGTGCCGTATATCCAGCGGGGGCAGATACGCAGTATTTT. The encoded protein is CAVYPAGADTQYF.

This chain joins TRBV14 and TRBJ1-2; D not certain. V shed 1 base and J shed 1 base, with 10 bases lying between them. CDR1 is SGHDN and CDR2 is FVKESK in the germline V gene. The CDR3 loop spans 15 amino acids. This CDR3 is CASSQVGVINYGYTF. CDR3 sequence (DNA): TGTGCCAGCAGCCAAGTCGGCGTCATTAACTATGGCTACACCTTC.

J is TRBJ1-2 and V is TRBV9, with unresolved D. CDR3 size: 14 residues. The ends were cut back, 0 bases at V and 4 bases at J, with 10 bases in the middle. Germline-derived CDR1 and CDR2 are SGDLS and YYNGEE. CDR3 in amino acids: CASSVGEGSYGYTF. The CDR3 bases are TGTGCCAGCAGCGTAGGGGAGGGAAGCTATGGCTACACCTTC.

This chain links TRBV19 with TRBJ1-1; maybe TRBD1 (6 bases). Trimming removed 7 bases from V and 5 bases from J, with 17 bases in between. The V gene's germline CDR1 is LNHDA and CDR2 SQIVND (reference sequence). The CDR3 is made up of 14 amino acids. The CDR3 region is CASTKPQGGTEAFF. CDR3 coding DNA: TGTGCCAGTACCAAACCACAGGGTGGGACTGAAGCTTTCTTT.

The CDR3 nucleotides read TGCGCCAGCAGCCCGACGGGTGGGGCTCCCTCCTACGAGCAGTACTTC. Amino acids: CASSPTGGAPSYEQYF. This chain links TRBV5-1 with TRBJ2-7; D might be TRBD1 (5 bases). This CDR3 contains 16 residues. Trimming cost V 4 bases and J 0 bases, with 17 bases left between them. Germline assignment: CDR1 SGHRS and CDR2 YFSETQ.

This clone has just a few counts. V is TRBV21-1 and J is TRBJ1-2; the table's D gene call, TRBD1, was not cross checked with the DNA. TRBV21-1 is assigned pseudogene status. The CDR3 runs to 17 residues. The CDR3 bases are TGTGCCAGCAGCAAAGCAGTAAACGACAGGGTAAACTATGGCTACACCTTC. Translation gives CASSKAVNDRVNYGYTF.

This clone was seen only once. J is TRBJ1-5 and V is TRBV5-8; no reliable D call. Germline assignment: CDR1 SGHTS and CDR2 YDEGEE. CDR3 length: 15 residues. V lost 2 bases and J lost 4, with 13 bases in between. CDR3 amino acids: CASSLDGKRNQPQHF. For the CDR3, the DNA is TGTGCCAGCAGCTTAGACGGGAAACGGAATCAGCCCCAGCATTTT.

The chain uses TRBV13 and TRBJ1-1; D may be TRBD1 (5 bases). The V end lost 1 base, the J end lost 5 bases, and 20 bases lay between the germline ends. This CDR3 comprises 17 residues. Germline V gene data show CDR1 as PRHDT and CDR2 as FYEKMQ (reference sequence). The CDR3 nucleotides read TGTGCCAGCAGCTTAGAGCAGGGAAGTAGGGTTATTACTGAAGCTTTCTTT. Protein sequence: CASSLEQGSRVITEAFF.

This clone was seen a single time. The chain recombines TRBV7-7 with TRBJ1-5; 10 nucleotides match TRBD1. V gave up 4 bases and J gave up 6 bases; unmatched junction bases: 18. The CDR3 is made up of 19 amino acids. CDR1 SSHAT and CDR2 FNYEAQ come from the germline V gene (reference sequence). CDR3 sequence reads: CASSSLPRDRGHQAQPQHF. CDR3 sequence (DNA): TGTGCCAGCAGCTCCCTCCCCCGGGACAGGGGCCACCAAGCTCAGCCCCAGCATTTT.

This chain uses TRBV28 with TRBJ2-7, with D perhaps TRBD2 (6 bases). CDR3 length: 11 amino acids. Germline V gene sequence: CDR1 MDHEN, CDR2 SYDVKM. Trimming removed 6 bases from V and 5 bases from J, with 8 bases in between. CDR3 in amino acids: CASRGGDEQYV. In DNA form, the CDR3 reads TGTGCCAGCAGGGGAGGTGACGAGCAGTACGTC.

As concerns this clone: The junction differs from germline at one of its ends, possibly a read error. The chain recombines TRBV25-1 with TRBJ2-3; TRBD1 agrees at 8 bases. The CDR3 runs 14 residues. Germline V gene sequence: CDR1 MGHDK, CDR2 SYGVNS. The CDR3 nucleotides are TGTGCCAGCAGTGACGGGCAGGGGACAGGTACGCAGTATTTT. Protein: CASSDGQGTGTQYF.

The J gene is TRBJ2-5, the V gene TRBV9; TRBD1 might be the D (6 bases). This CDR3 comprises 14 residues. Germline loops: CDR1 SGDLS, CDR2 YYNGEE. V lost 1 base and J 4 bases, leaving 11 bases between the germline ends. The CDR3 DNA sequence: TGTGCCAGCAGCGTACAGGGGCCTGGAGAGACCCAGTACTTC. Its translation: CASSVQGPGETQYF. Together with reference TRBV9 and TRBJ2-5, the CDR3 gives the full variable domain: DSGVTQTPKHLITATGQRVTLRCSPRSGDLSVYWYQQSLDQGLQFLIQYYNGEERAKGNILERFSAQQFPDLHSELNLSSLELGDSALYFCASSVQGPGETQYFGPGTRLLVL.

This chain joins TRBV18 and TRBJ2-2; no firm D call. The CDR3 totals 15 residues. Looked up from germline, CDR1 is KGHSH and CDR2 is LQKENI. Deletions cut 1 base from V and 1 base from J, with 7 bases between. The DNA for the CDR3 is TGTGCCAGCTCACCACGAGCAGGGAACACCGGGGAGCTGTTTTTT. Translating it yields CASSPRAGNTGELFF.

The chain combines TRBV6-6 with TRBJ2-7, with D maybe TRBD1 (5 bases). With 2 bases removed from V and 6 bases from J, the gap between germline ends came to 5 bases. The CDR3 length is 11 residues. Per germline, CDR1 MNHNY and CDR2 SVGAGI (reference sequence). CDR3 region: CASSYGAEQYV. The DNA of the CDR3 is TGTGCCAGCAGTTACGGGGCCGAGCAGTACGTC.

The rearrangement uses TRBV19 and TRBJ1-2; D is unclear. Germline V gene data show CDR1 as LNHDA and CDR2 as SQIVND (reference sequence). The CDR3 has 13 amino acids. V gave up 3 bases and J gave up 8 bases, with 13 bases separating them. For the CDR3, the DNA is TGTGCCAGTAGTATCGAGGGTCTTGGCGGCTACACCTTC. Its protein is CASSIEGLGGYTF. The whole variable domain, filled in from reference TRBV19 and TRBJ1-2, reads DGGITQSPKYLFRKEGQNVTLSCEQNLNHDAMYWYRQDPGQGLRLIYYSQIVNDFQKGDIAEGYSVSREKKESFPLTVTSAQKNPTAFYLCASSIEGLGGYTFGSGTRLTVV.

The chain employs TRBV29-1 and TRBJ1-1; 7 nucleotides agree with TRBD1. The CDR3 is 15 amino acids. CDR1 SQVTM and CDR2 ANQGSEA come from the germline V gene. J lost 4 bases, V lost 6 bases, and 14 bases had no gene match. In DNA, the CDR3 is TGCAGCGTGCGACAGGGATCCTATACAGGCACTGAAGCTTTCTTT. Translation: CSVRQGSYTGTEAFF.

This CDR3 is CSVEPRSSYNEQFF. The CDR3 DNA reads as TGCAGCGTTGAACCAAGGAGCTCCTACAATGAGCAGTTCTTC. The V and J genes are TRBV29-1 and TRBJ2-1; D ambiguous. From germline, CDR1 is SQVTM and CDR2 ANQGSEA. CDR3 length equals 14 residues. Trimming left V 2 bases short and J 0 bases short, with 8 bases between.

The V call is TRBV5-6, the J call TRBJ1-3; D gene uncertain. V shed 3 bases and J shed 9 bases, with 13 bases lying between them. The CDR3 loop spans 13 amino acids. Germline loops: CDR1 SGHDT, CDR2 YYEEEE. This CDR3 is CASSSDPEGTIYF. The CDR3 DNA is TGTGCCAGCAGCTCAGATCCGGAGGGCACCATATATTTT.